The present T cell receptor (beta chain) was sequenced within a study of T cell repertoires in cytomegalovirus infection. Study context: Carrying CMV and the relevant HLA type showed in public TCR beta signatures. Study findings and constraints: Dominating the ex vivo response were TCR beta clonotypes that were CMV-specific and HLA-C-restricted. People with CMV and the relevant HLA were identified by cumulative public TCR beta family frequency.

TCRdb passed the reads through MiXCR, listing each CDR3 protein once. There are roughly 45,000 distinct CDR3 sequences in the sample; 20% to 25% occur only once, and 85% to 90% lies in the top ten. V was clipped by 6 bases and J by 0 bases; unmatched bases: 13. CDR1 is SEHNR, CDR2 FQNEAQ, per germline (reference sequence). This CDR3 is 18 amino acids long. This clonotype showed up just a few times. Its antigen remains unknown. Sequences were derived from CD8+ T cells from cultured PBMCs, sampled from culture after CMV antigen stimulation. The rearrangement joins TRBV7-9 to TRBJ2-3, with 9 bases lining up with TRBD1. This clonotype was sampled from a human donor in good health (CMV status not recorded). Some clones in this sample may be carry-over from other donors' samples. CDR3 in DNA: TGTGCCAGCAGTTCGGACAGGGGAACCCGGACTAGCACAGATACGCAGTATTTT. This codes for CASSSDRGTRTSTDTQYF.